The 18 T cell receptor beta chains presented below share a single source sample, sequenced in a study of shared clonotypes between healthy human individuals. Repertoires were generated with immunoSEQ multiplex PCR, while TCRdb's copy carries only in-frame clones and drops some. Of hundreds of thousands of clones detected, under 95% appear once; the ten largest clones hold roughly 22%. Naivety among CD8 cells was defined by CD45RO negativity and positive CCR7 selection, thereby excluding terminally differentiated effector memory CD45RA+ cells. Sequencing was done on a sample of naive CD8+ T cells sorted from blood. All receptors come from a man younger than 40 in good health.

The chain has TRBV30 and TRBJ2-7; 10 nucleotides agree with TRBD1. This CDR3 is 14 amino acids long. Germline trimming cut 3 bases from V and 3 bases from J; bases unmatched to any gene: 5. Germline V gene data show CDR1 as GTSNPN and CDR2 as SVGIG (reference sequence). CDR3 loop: CAWRIGTGDYEQYF. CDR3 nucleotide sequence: TGTGCCTGGAGGATCGGGACAGGGGACTACGAGCAGTACTTC.

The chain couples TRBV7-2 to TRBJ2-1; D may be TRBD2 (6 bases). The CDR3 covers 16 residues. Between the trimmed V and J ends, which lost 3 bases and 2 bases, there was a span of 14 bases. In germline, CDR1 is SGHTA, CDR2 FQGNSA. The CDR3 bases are TGTGCCAGCAGCTTTAATCCTAGCGACACCTACAATGAGCAGTTCTTC. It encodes CASSFNPSDTYNEQFF.

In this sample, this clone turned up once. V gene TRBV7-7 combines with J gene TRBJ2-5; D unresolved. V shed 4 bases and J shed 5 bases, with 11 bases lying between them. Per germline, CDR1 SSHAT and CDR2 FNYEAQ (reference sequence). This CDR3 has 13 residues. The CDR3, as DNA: TGTGCCAGCAGCTCCGGGCATCGGGAGACCCAGTACTTC. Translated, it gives CASSSGHRETQYF.

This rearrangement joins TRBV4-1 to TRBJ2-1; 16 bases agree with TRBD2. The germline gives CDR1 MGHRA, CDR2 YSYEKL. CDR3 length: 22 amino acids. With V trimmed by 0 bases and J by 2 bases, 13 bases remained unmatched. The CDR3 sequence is CASSQEGRPGLAGGPTYNEQFF. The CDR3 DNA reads TGCGCCAGCAGCCAAGAAGGCCGTCCGGGACTAGCGGGAGGGCCAACCTACAATGAGCAGTTCTTC.

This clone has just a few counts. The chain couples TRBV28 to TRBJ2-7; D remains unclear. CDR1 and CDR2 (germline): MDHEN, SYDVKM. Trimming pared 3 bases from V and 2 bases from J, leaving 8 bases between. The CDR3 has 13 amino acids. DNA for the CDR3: TGTGCCAGCAGTTTCAGCAGCACCTACGAGCAGTACTTC. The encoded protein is CASSFSSTYEQYF.

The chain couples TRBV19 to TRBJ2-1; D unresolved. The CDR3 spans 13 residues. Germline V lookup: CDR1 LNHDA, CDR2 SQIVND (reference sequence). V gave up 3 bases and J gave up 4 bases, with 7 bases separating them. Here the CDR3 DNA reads TGTGCCAGTAGTATGGCAAATTACAATGAGCAGTTCTTC. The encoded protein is CASSMANYNEQFF.

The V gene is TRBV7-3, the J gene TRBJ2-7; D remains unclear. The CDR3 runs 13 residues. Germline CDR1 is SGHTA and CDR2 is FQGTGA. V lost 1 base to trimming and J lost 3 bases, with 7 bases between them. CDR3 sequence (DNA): TGTGCCAGCAGCTTAAGACGGATCTACGAGCAGTACTTC. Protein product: CASSLRRIYEQYF.

CDR3 DNA: TGTGCCAGCAGCGAGGACAATCAGCCCCAGCATTTT. It encodes CASSEDNQPQHF. V gene TRBV19 combines with J gene TRBJ1-5; D not resolved. Trimming took 9 bases from V and 3 from J, leaving 9 bases between them. CDR1 is LNHDA, CDR2 SQIVND, per germline (reference sequence). The CDR3 spans 12 residues.

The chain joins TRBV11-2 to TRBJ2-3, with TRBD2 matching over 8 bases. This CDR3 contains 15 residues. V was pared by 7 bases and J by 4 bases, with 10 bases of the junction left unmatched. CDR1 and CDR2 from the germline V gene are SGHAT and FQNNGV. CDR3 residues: CASMFGRAMADTQYF. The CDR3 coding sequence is TGTGCCAGCATGTTCGGGAGGGCCATGGCAGATACGCAGTATTTT.

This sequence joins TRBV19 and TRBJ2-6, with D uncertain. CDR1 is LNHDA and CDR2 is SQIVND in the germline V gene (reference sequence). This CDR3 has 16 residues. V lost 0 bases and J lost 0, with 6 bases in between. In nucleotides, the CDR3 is TGTGCCAGTAGTATAGACGGGTACTCTGGGGCCAACGTCCTGACTTTC. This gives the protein CASSIDGYSGANVLTF.

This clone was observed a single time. Here the CDR3 reads CASSPLASGPYNEQFF. The CDR3 DNA follows: TGCGCCAGCAGCCCCCTAGCTAGCGGGCCCTACAATGAGCAGTTCTTC. The chain carries TRBV4-1 and TRBJ2-1; TRBD2 matches 8 bases. Trimming at V came to 4 bases and at J to 2 bases, leaving 7 bases not matched to a gene. CDR3 length: 16 amino acids. The germline V gene encodes CDR1 MGHRA and CDR2 YSYEKL.

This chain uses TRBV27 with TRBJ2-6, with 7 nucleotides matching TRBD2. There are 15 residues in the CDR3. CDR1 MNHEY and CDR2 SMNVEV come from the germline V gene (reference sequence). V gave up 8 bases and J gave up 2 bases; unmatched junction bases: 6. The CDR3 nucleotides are TGTGCCAGCTGTTCCGGGACTACTGGGGCCAACGTCCTGACTTTC. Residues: CASCSGTTGANVLTF.

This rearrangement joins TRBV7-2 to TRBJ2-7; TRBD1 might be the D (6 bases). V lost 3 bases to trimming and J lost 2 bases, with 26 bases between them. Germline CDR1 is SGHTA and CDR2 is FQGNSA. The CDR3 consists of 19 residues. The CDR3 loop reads CASSFSLQTGPIITYEQYF. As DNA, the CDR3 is TGTGCCAGCAGCTTTTCCCTTCAAACAGGGCCAATCATCACCTACGAGCAGTACTTC. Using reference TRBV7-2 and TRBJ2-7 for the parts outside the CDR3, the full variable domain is GAGVSQSPSNKVTEKGKDVELRCDPISGHTALYWYRQSLGQGLEFLIYFQGNSAPDKSGLPSDRFSAERTGGSVSTLTIQRTQQEDSAVYLCASSFSLQTGPIITYEQYFGPGTRLTVT.

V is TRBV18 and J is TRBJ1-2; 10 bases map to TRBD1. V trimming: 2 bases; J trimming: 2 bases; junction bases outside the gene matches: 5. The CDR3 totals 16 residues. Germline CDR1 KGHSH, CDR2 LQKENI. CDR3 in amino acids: CASSPGTGVSNYGYTF. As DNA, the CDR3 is TGTGCCAGCTCACCAGGGACAGGGGTGTCCAACTATGGCTACACCTTC.

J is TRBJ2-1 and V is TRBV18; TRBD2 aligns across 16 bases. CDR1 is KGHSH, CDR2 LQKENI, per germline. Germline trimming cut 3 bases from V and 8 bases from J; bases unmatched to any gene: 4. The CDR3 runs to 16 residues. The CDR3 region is CASSPGTSGRAHEQFF. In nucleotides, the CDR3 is TGTGCCAGCTCACCCGGGACTAGCGGGAGGGCCCATGAGCAGTTCTTC.

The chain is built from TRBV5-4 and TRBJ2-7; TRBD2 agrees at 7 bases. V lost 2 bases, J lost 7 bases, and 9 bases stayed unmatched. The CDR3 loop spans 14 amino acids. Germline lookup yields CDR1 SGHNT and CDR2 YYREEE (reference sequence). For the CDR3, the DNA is TGTGCCAGCAGCTTTAGGGCTAGCGGAAAGGAGCAGTACTTC. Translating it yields CASSFRASGKEQYF.

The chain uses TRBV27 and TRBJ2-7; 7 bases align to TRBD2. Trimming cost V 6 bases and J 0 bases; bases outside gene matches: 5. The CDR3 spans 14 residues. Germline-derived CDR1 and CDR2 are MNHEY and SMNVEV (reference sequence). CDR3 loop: CASRTGTTSYEQYF. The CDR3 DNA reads TGTGCCAGCAGGACTGGGACTACCTCCTACGAGCAGTACTTC.

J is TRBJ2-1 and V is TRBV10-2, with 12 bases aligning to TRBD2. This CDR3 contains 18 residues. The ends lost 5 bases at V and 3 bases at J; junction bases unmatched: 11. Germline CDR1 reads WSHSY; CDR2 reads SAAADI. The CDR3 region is CASSPRTSGNSFYNEQFF. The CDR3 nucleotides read TGCGCCAGCAGTCCTCGGACTAGCGGGAACTCATTCTACAATGAGCAGTTCTTC.